This TCR beta chain was recorded in a study of T cell responses to AZD1222 COVID-19 vaccine. Study-level information: Investigators merged groups given second doses at roughly 4 or roughly 12 weeks.

To note about this clone: Its antigen is unidentified.

V dropped 1 base and J dropped 4 bases, with 10 bases sitting between them. The germline gives CDR1 MGHRA, CDR2 YSYEKL. The CDR3 totals 15 residues. This table comes from immunoSEQ multiplex PCR, and its TCRdb copy is limited to in-frame clones, with some not included. The sample lists about 92,000 clones, roughly 90% occurring once. Study-wide findings and caveats: Among vaccine-associated CD4 TCRs, coverage spanned spike, with dominance at 160-218 and 743-854. Spike-specific TCR breadth and depth rose after two AZD1222 doses. Clonal diversity was possibly underestimated; the donors were predominantly white British and more often female.

Sequences were derived from peripheral blood, sampled on day 0 of AZD1222 vaccination. The TCR originated in an adult in good health. This chain joins TRBV4-1 and TRBJ2-2; D gene uncertain. CDR3 DNA: TGCGCCAGCAGCCAAGGGGTGGGCGGCACCGGGGAGCTGTTTTTT. It translates to CASSQGVGGTGELFF.